This T cell receptor (beta chain) is from a study of PD-1 blockade in mismatch repair-deficient tumors. Sequencing was performed with immunoSEQ multiplex PCR; in TCRdb, only in-frame clones are kept and a portion is missing. Here the sample spans over 75,000 clones, 81% being singletons. Study findings and constraints: After pembrolizumab, tumor-resident clones rose rapidly, then generally contracted before radiologic responses.

Points on this clone: Its antigen is unknown.

V was pared by 2 bases and J by 4 bases, with 8 bases between. Germline loops: CDR1 SNHLY, CDR2 FYNNEI. The CDR3 is made up of 13 amino acids. This receptor was identified in an adult with mismatch repair-deficient cancer. The sequencing here drew on peripheral blood, taken 12 weeks after starting pembrolizumab. This chain uses TRBV2 with TRBJ1-1; weak D call: TRBD1 (6 bases). The CDR3 nucleotides read TGTGCCAGCAGTGAAAGAGGGGGCACTGAAGCTTTCTTT. This translates into CASSERGGTEAFF.